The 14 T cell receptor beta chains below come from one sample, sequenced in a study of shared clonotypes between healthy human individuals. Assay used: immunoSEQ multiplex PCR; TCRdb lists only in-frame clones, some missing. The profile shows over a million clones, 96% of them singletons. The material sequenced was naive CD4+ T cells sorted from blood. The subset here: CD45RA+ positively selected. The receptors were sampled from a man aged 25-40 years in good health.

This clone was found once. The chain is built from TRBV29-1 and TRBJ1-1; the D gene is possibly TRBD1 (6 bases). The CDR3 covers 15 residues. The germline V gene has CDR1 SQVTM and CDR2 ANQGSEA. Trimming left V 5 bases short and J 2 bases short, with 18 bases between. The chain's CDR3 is CSVKRWDTDNTEAFF. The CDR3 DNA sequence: TGCAGCGTTAAACGATGGGACACTGATAACACTGAAGCTTTCTTT.

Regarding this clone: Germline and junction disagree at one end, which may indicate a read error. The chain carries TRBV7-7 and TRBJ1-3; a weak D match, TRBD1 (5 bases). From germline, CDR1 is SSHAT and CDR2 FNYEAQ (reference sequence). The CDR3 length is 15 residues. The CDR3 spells CASSPGPNSGNTIYF. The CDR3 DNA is TGTGCTAGCAGCCCGGGACCGAACTCTGGAAACACCATATATTTT.

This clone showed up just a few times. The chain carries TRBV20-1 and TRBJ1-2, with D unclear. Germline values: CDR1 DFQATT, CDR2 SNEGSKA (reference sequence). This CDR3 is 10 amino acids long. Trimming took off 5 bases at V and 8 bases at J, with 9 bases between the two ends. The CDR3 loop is CSAPLRGYTF. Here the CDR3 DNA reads TGCAGTGCTCCTCTTCGCGGCTACACCTTC.

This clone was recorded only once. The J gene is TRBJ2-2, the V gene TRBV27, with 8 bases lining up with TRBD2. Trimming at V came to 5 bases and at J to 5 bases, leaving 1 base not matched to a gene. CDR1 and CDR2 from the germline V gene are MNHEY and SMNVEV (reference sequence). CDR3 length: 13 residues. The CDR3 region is CASSGTRTGELFF. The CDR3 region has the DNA TGTGCCAGCAGTGGGACTAGGACCGGGGAGCTGTTTTTT.

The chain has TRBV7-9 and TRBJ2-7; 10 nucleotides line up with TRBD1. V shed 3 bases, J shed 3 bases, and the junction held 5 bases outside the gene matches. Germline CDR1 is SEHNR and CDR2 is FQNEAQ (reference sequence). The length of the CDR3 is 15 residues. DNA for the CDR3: TGTGCCAGCAGCTTTAGGGACAGGGGATACTACGAGCAGTACTTC. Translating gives CASSFRDRGYYEQYF.

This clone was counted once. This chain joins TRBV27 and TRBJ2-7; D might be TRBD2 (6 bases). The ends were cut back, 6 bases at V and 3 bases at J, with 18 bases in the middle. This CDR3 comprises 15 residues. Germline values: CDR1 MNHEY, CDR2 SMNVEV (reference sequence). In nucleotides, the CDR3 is TGTGCCAGCAGGAGACAAGTGGAGGGTAACTACGAGCAGTACTTC. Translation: CASRRQVEGNYEQYF.

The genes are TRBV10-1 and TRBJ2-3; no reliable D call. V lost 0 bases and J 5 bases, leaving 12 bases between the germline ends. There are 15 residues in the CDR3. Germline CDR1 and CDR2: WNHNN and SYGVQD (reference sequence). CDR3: CASSESHNYGDTQYF. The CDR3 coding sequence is TGCGCCAGCAGTGAGTCACACAACTATGGAGATACGCAGTATTTT.

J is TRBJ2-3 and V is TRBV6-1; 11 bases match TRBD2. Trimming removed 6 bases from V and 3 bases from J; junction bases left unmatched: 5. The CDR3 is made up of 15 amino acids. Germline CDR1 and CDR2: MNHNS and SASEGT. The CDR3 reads CASRETSGRTDTQYF. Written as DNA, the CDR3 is TGTGCCAGCAGAGAAACTAGCGGGAGAACAGATACGCAGTATTTT.

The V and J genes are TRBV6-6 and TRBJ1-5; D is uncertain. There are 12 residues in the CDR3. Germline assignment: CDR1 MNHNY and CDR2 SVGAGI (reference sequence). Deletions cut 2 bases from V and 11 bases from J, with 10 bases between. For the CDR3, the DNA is TGTGCCAGCAGTTACGGTCCCCGAGCCCAGCATTTT. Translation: CASSYGPRAQHF.

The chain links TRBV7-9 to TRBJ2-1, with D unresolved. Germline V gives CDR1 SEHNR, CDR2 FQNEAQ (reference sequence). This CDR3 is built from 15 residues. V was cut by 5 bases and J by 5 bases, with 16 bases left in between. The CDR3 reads CASSKPQSGHNEQFF. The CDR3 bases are TGTGCCAGCAGCAAGCCCCAGTCCGGGCACAATGAGCAGTTCTTC.

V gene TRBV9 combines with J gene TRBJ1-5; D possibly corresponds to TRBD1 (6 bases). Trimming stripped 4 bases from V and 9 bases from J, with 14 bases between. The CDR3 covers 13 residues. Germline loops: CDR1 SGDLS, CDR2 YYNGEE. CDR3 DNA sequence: TGTGCCAGCAGCCCGGACAGCCACCGGCCCCAGCATTTT. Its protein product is CASSPDSHRPQHF.

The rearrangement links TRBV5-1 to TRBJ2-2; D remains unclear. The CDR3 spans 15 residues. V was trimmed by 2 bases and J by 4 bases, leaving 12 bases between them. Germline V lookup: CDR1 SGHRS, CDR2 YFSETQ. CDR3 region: CASSFFSVPTGELFF. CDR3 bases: TGCGCCAGCAGCTTCTTTAGTGTTCCCACCGGGGAGCTGTTTTTT.

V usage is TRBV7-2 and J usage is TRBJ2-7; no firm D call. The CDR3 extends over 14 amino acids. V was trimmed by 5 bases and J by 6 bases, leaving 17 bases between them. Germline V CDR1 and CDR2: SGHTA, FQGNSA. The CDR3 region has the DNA TGTGCCAGCAGCCCCCGTCGGACGGGTCCCGAGCAGTACTTC. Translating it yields CASSPRRTGPEQYF.

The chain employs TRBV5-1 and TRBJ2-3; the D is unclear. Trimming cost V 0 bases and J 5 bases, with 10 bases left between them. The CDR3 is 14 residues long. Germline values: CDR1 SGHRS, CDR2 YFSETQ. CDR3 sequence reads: CASSLGQTGDTQYF. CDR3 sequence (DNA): TGCGCCAGCAGCTTGGGGCAGACCGGAGATACGCAGTATTTT.